These T cell receptor beta chains were read from a single sample in a study of cytomegalovirus exposure and HLA in healthy donors. TCRdb's copy holds only in-frame clones and misses some; the assay was immunoSEQ multiplex PCR. The sample lists roughly 80,000 clones; around 62% were seen once. The material sequenced was PBMCs. The receptors derive from a male donor in good health and CMV-seropositive. CDR3s include the opening cysteine and the closing phenylalanine or tryptophan. D genes are given only for firm matches. Some rows mark clone size as missing; the rest say once, few, many or name a class of expanded clone.

cdr3_aa,cdr3_nt,d_call,j_call,v_call,clone_size
CAWSGGFSTYQPQHF,TGTGCCTGGAGTGGGGGCTTTTCCACCTATCAGCCCCAGCATTTT,.,TRBJ1-5,TRBV30,.
CASSQDPGHIYNEQFF,TGCGCCAGCAGCCAAGATCCCGGACATATCTACAATGAGCAGTTCTTC,.,TRBJ2-1,TRBV4-1,.
CASSLRQVRNQPQHF,TGTGCCAGCAGCTTGAGACAGGTTAGAAATCAGCCCCAGCATTTT,.,TRBJ1-5,TRBV5-6,.
CASSSQGRDEQFF,TGCGCCAGCAGCTCGCAGGGGAGGGATGAGCAGTTCTTC,.,TRBJ2-1,TRBV5-1,.
CASSLGPLGTGNEAFF,TGCGCCAGCAGCTTGGGGCCCCTGGGGACAGGGAATGAAGCTTTCTTT,TRBD1,TRBJ1-1,TRBV5-1,.
CASSLPGLAGGTPNTGELFF,TGTGCTAGCAGCTTACCGGGACTAGCGGGAGGGACTCCGAACACCGGGGAGCTGTTTTTT,TRBD2,TRBJ2-2,TRBV7-7,.
CASSQGEREVYTGELFF,TGCGCCAGCAGCCAAGGGGAGCGGGAGGTATACACCGGGGAGCTGTTTTTT,TRBD2,TRBJ2-2,TRBV4-3,.
CASSPGQRGQPQHF,TGTGCCAGTAGTCCCGGACAGCGAGGTCAGCCCCAGCATTTT,.,TRBJ1-5,TRBV19,.
CASSSPGQGEGKDTEAFF,TGCGCCAGCAGCTCCCCGGGACAGGGTGAAGGGAAGGACACTGAAGCTTTCTTT,TRBD1,TRBJ1-1,TRBV5-1,.
CASSLGSGKAFF,TGTGCCAGTAGCCTAGGGTCAGGGAAAGCTTTCTTT,.,TRBJ1-1,TRBV19,.
CAISFEPGQLPEQFF,TGTGCCATCAGTTTCGAACCGGGACAGCTCCCTGAGCAGTTCTTC,TRBD1,TRBJ2-1,TRBV10-3,once
CASSLRATGEQYF,TGTGCCAGCAGTTTGCGAGCTACGGGGGAGCAGTACTTC,.,TRBJ2-7,TRBV27,.
CASSPHTAGGTSTDTQYF,TGTGCCAGCAGCCCTCACACCGCCGGGGGGACTAGCACAGATACGCAGTATTTT,TRBD2,TRBJ2-3,TRBV7-9,.
CASSHPSGRKKYEQYF,TGTGCCAGCAGTCATCCTAGCGGGAGAAAGAAATACGAGCAGTACTTC,TRBD2,TRBJ2-7,TRBV27,.
CASSSKRGSGTTDTQYF,TGTGCCAGCAGCTCCAAGCGGGGCAGCGGGACCACAGATACGCAGTATTTC,TRBD2,TRBJ2-3,TRBV7-2,.
CASSSTGSGANVLTF,TGTGCCAGCAGCTCAACAGGGTCCGGGGCCAACGTCCTGACTTTC,.,TRBJ2-6,TRBV11-3,.
CASSRQGMENQPQHF,TGTGCCAGCAGCCGGCAGGGCATGGAGAATCAGCCCCAGCATTTT,.,TRBJ1-5,TRBV5-4,.
CASSPEGLAGVRTQYF,TGTGCCAGCTCACCGGAAGGACTAGCGGGAGTCCGGACCCAGTACTTC,TRBD2,TRBJ2-5,TRBV18,.
CASSVEPGTPQQYF,TGTGCCAGCAGCGTAGAGCCGGGAACCCCTCAGCAGTATTTT,.,TRBJ2-3,TRBV9,few
CASGLILGLAGGEQFF,TGTGCTAGTGGTTTGATTTTGGGACTAGCGGGAGGTGAGCAGTTCTTC,TRBD2,TRBJ2-1,TRBV12-5,few
CSVDPRGAYRNEQFF,TGCAGCGTTGATCCCAGGGGGGCATACAGGAATGAGCAGTTCTTC,.,TRBJ2-1,TRBV29-1,.